These T cell receptor beta chains were read from a single sample in a study. Via MiXCR, TCRdb re-called the RT-PCR reads, giving one row per CDR3 protein. The repertoire holds about 680,000 distinct CDR3 sequences, with 14% as singletons. Source material: memory CD4+ T cells from blood. These receptors all come from a female donor in good health, serving as a healthy control. CDR3s include the opening cysteine and the closing phenylalanine or tryptophan. D genes are given only for firm matches. The size entry is marked missing in some rows and otherwise reads once, few, many or a size class.

v_gene	len	j_gene	abundance	d_gene	CDR3aa	CDR3nt
TRBV20-1	10	TRBJ2-1	many	-	CSAREDEQFF	TGCAGTGCTAGGGAGGATGAGCAGTTCTTC
TRBV5-1	14	TRBJ2-3	many	-	CASSLATVADTQYF	TGCGCCAGCAGCTTGGCAACGGTCGCAGATACGCAGTATTTT
TRBV5-1	16	TRBJ2-2	-	TRBD1	CASSLATTGDTGELFF	TGCGCCAGCAGCTTGGCCACAACAGGGGACACCGGGGAGCTGTTTTTT
TRBV20-1	13	TRBJ2-7	few	-	CSAPKDKLYEQYF	TGCAGTGCTCCAAAGGACAAGCTCTACGAGCAGTACTTC
TRBV6-5	17	TRBJ2-7	-	-	CASTAGRIPAFSYEQYF	TGTGCCAGCACCGCGGGGCGGATACCCGCATTCTCCTACGAGCAGTACTTC
TRBV6-6	16	TRBJ2-2	-	-	CASTHLRGRATGELFF	TGTGCCAGCACCCACTTGAGAGGACGCGCCACCGGGGAGCTGTTTTTT
TRBV6-5	16	TRBJ2-3	many	TRBD1	CASSYSMRQGYDTQYF	TGTGCCAGCAGTTACTCGATGAGACAGGGTTACGATACGCAGTATTTT
TRBV6-5	15	TRBJ2-7	-	-	CASSYTDLRGYEQYF	TGTGCCAGCAGTTACACTGACTTGAGGGGTTACGAGCAGTACTTC
TRBV6-5	12	TRBJ2-1	many	TRBD2	CASADSGTREFF	TGTGCCAGCGCGGATAGCGGGACCAGGGAGTTCTTC
TRBV2	13	TRBJ2-2	few	-	CASSDPWAGELFF	TGTGCCAGCAGTGACCCCTGGGCCGGGGAGCTGTTTTTT
TRBV5-5	15	TRBJ1-1	few	-	CASSFSSSGRTEAFF	TGTGCCAGCAGCTTCTCCTCGTCAGGGAGAACTGAAGCTTTCTTT
TRBV10-1	12	TRBJ2-1	-	TRBD1	CASRTGGNEQFF	TGCGCCAGCAGGACAGGGGGCAATGAGCAGTTCTTC
TRBV20-1	15	TRBJ2-1	few	-	CSARPTRDPRGEQFF	TGCAGTGCTAGACCCACACGGGACCCCCGGGGGGAGCAGTTCTTC
TRBV2	13	TRBJ1-6	few	-	CASNPEYNSPLHF	TGTGCCAGCAACCCCGAGTATAATTCACCCCTCCACTTT
TRBV7-3	13	TRBJ1-2	few	TRBD1	CASKKGTGDGYTF	TGTGCCAGCAAAAAAGGGACAGGAGATGGCTACACCTTC
TRBV11-2	14	TRBJ1-5	-	-	CASSCRGSGQPQHF	TGTGCCAGCAGCTGTAGGGGGAGCGGTCAGCCCCAGCATTTT
TRBV11-2	15	TRBJ2-5	-	-	CASSPTGQRQETQYF	TGTGCCAGCAGCCCTACAGGGCAGCGTCAAGAGACCCAGTACTTC
TRBV4-3	14	TRBJ1-1	-	-	CASSQDGKGAEAFF	TGCGCCAGCAGCCAAGATGGGAAGGGTGCTGAAGCTTTCTTT
TRBV5-1	15	TRBJ1-2	-	-	CASSLDGVTNYGYTF	TGCGCCAGCAGCTTGGATGGGGTAACTAACTATGGCTACACCTTC
TRBV6-6	15	TRBJ1-5	-	TRBD1	CASTHRQGSNQPQHF	TGTGCCAGCACCCACCGACAGGGATCAAATCAGCCCCAGCATTTT
TRBV7-9	16	TRBJ2-1	many	-	CASSAGAEGLLNEQFF	TGTGCCAGCAGCGCCGGGGCTGAGGGGCTCCTCAATGAGCAGTTCTTC
TRBV29-1	13	TRBJ2-6	many	-	CSVKVSGANVLTF	TGCAGCGTCAAAGTCTCTGGGGCCAACGTCCTGACTTTC
TRBV5-6	16	TRBJ1-4	-	-	CASSLGPLGTNEKLFF	TGTGCCAGCAGCTTGGGACCCCTAGGGACTAATGAAAAACTGTTTTTT
TRBV12-3/TRBV12-4	15	TRBJ1-1	once	-	CASSPRQLLNTEAFF	TGTGCCAGCAGCCCTCGACAGCTCTTAAACACTGAAGCTTTCTTT
TRBV5-1	13	TRBJ2-1	many	-	CASSQGSGDEQFF	TGCGCCAGCAGCCAAGGGTCGGGCGATGAGCAGTTCTTC
TRBV10-3	13	TRBJ2-5	many	-	CAISWTSQETQYF	TGTGCCATCAGCTGGACTTCGCAAGAGACCCAGTACTTC
TRBV18	15	TRBJ1-1	few	-	CASSPPSGRETEAFF	TGTGCCAGCTCACCACCGAGTGGGCGGGAGACTGAAGCTTTCTTT
TRBV12-3/TRBV12-4	14	TRBJ1-4	-	TRBD1	CASSNKGTGEKLFF	TGTGCCAGCAGCAACAAAGGGACAGGTGAAAAACTGTTTTTT
TRBV3-1	13	TRBJ2-1	few	-	CASSQGARDEQFF	TGTGCCAGCAGCCAAGGGGCTCGGGATGAGCAGTTCTTC
TRBV5-6	14	TRBJ1-1	many	-	CASRWRSGNTEAFF	TGTGCCAGCAGGTGGAGGTCCGGGAACACTGAAGCTTTCTTT
TRBV28	16	TRBJ1-1	few	-	CASSLAWGAGDTEAFF	TGTGCCAGCAGCTTAGCATGGGGGGCGGGGGACACTGAAGCTTTCTTT
TRBV5-1	15	TRBJ2-5	few	-	CASSLVGQTQEAQYF	TGCGCCAGCAGCTTGGTCGGACAGACGCAAGAGGCCCAGTACTTC
TRBV5-5	13	TRBJ2-5	many	-	CASSFGQWETQYF	TGTGCCAGCAGCTTCGGACAGTGGGAGACCCAGTACTTC
TRBV6-1	14	TRBJ1-4	few	-	CASYEGTFNEKLFF	TGTGCCAGCTATGAAGGGACCTTTAATGAAAAACTGTTTTTT
TRBV4-2	13	TRBJ2-7	-	-	CASSQGLLYEQYF	TGTGCCAGCAGCCAAGGACTCCTATACGAGCAGTACTTC
TRBV20-1	16	TRBJ2-7	many	TRBD2	CSAREITSGSIYEQYF	TGCAGTGCTAGAGAAATAACTAGCGGGAGTATCTACGAGCAGTACTTC
TRBV6-2/TRBV6-3	15	TRBJ2-5	-	-	CASSWEDRDQETQYF	TGTGCCAGCAGTTGGGAGGACAGAGACCAAGAGACCCAGTACTTC
TRBV7-2	15	TRBJ1-2	few	-	CASSLEGSSIRGYTF	TGTGCCAGCAGCTTAGAAGGGTCAAGTATTCGAGGCTACACCTTC
TRBV12-3/TRBV12-4	11	TRBJ2-7	many	-	CASSVTDEQYF	TGTGCCAGCAGTGTTACGGACGAGCAGTACTTC
TRBV6-6	12	TRBJ2-1	-	-	CASSYSKGEQFF	TGTGCCAGCAGTTACTCGAAGGGTGAGCAGTTCTTC